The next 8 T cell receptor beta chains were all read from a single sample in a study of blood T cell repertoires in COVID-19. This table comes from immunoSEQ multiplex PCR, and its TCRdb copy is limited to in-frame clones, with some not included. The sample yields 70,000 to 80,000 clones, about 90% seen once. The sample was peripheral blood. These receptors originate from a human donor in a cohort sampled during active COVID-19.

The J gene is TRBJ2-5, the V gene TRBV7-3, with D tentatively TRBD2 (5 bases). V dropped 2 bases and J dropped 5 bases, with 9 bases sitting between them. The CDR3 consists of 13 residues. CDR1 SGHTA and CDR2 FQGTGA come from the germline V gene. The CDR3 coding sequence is TGTGCCAGCAGCTTATCTTCGGGGGAGACCCAGTACTTC. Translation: CASSLSSGETQYF.

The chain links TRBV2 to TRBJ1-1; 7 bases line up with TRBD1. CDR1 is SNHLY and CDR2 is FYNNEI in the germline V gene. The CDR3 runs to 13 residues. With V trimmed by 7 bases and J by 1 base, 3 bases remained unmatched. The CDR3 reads CASTGQANTEAFF. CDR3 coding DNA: TGTGCCAGCACAGGACAGGCGAACACTGAAGCTTTCTTT.

This CDR3 reads CASSETSGPYNEQFF. CDR3 sequence (DNA): TGTGCCAGCAGTGAGACTAGCGGCCCCTACAATGAGCAGTTCTTC. The V gene is TRBV6-4, the J gene TRBJ2-1, with 9 bases matching TRBD2. CDR3 length: 15 amino acids. V shed 3 bases and J 2 bases; nucleotides not matched to a gene: 2. Germline values: CDR1 MRHNA, CDR2 SNTAGT.

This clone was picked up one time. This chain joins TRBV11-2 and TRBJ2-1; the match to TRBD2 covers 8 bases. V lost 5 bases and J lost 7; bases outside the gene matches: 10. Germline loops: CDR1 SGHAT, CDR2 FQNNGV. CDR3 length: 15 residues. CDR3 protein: CASSIPGGADNEQFF. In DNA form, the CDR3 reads TGTGCCAGCAGCATCCCGGGGGGGGCTGATAATGAGCAGTTCTTC.

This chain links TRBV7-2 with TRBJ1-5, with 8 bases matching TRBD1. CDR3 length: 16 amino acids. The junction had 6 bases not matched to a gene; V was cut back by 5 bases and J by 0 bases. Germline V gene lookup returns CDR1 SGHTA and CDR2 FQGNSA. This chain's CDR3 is CASSQTGGFSNQPQHF. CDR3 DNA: TGTGCCAGCAGCCAAACAGGGGGATTTAGCAATCAGCCCCAGCATTTT.

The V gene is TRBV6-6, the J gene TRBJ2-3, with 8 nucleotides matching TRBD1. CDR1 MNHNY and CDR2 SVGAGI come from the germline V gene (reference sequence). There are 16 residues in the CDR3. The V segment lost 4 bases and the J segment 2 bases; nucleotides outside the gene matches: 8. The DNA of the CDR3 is TGTGCCAGCAGTTTAGGACAGGGACCCCTCACAGATACGCAGTATTTT. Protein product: CASSLGQGPLTDTQYF.

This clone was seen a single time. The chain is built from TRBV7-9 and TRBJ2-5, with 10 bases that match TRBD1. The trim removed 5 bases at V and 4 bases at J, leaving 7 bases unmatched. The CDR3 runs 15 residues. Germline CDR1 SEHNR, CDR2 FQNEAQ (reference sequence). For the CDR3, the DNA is TGTGCCAGCAGCCCCCGGACAGGGGGGGGAGAGACCCAGTACTTC. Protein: CASSPRTGGGETQYF.

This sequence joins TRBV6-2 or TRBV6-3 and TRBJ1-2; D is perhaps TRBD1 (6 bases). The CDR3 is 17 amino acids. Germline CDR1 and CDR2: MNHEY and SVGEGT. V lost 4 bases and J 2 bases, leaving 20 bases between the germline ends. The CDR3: CASSSHTRGQTNYGYTF. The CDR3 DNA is TGTGCCAGCAGTTCACACACTCGCGGACAGACCAACTATGGCTACACCTTC.